These 32 T cell receptor beta chains were all obtained from the same sample, sequenced in a study of blood T cells in healthy people across ages. PCR was performed a second time for about 6 to 11 cycles using a sample-barcoded 5' primer and a J-beta primer mix. TCRdb redid the calling of the 5' RACE reads with MiXCR, one entry per CDR3 protein. The table has some 760,000 distinct CDR3 sequences, around 25% seen once. The same data also went into a second study, on T cells of mothers and their children.

Sequenced sample: blood. The source of these receptors is a boy younger than 18 in good health.

This clonotype was detected only a few times. V gene TRBV12-3 or TRBV12-4 combines with J gene TRBJ2-7; either TRBD1 or TRBD2 may supply D (6 bases each). The CDR3 sequence is 21 residues long. Trimming removed 2 bases from V and 3 bases from J, with 32 bases in between. The CDR3, as DNA: TGTGCCAGCAGTTTATCCTCTAGGGGGATATTGCGGGAACCAGGGGTCTACGAGCAGTACTTC. It yields the protein CASSLSSRGILREPGVYEQYF.

This clonotype was found a few times. The chain employs TRBV18 and TRBJ2-6, with TRBD1 matching over 8 bases. CDR1 is KGHSH, CDR2 LQKENI, per germline. This CDR3 has 16 amino acids. The ends lost 3 bases at V and 1 base at J; junction bases unmatched: 2. The DNA of the CDR3 is TGTGCCAGCTCACCCGGGGACAGGTCTGGGGCCAACGTCCTGACTTTC. It is translated as CASSPGDRSGANVLTF.

The J gene is TRBJ2-6, the V gene TRBV7-9; D not resolved. Germline V CDR1 and CDR2: SEHNR, FQNEAQ (reference sequence). V was cut by 2 bases and J by 2 bases, with 7 bases left in between. This CDR3 contains 15 residues. The CDR3 DNA reads TGTGCCAGCAGCTTAACAGAGACTGGGGCCAACGTCCTGACTTTC. The encoded protein is CASSLTETGANVLTF.

J is TRBJ1-2 and V is TRBV20-1, with D tentatively TRBD1 (5 bases). The CDR3 contains 16 residues. With 0 bases removed from V and 1 base from J, the gap between germline ends came to 15 bases. The germline V gene encodes CDR1 DFQATT and CDR2 SNEGSKA (reference sequence). CDR3 nucleotides: TGCAGTGCTAGAGATCCCCAGCGGGGGGTTAACTATGGCTACACCTTC. This encodes CSARDPQRGVNYGYTF.

The chain has TRBV29-1 and TRBJ2-5; unclear D gene. CDR3 length equals 13 residues. Germline lookup yields CDR1 SQVTM and CDR2 ANQGSEA. The V end was cut by 5 bases, the J end by 5 bases, with 15 bases between. The CDR3 is CSVNQRMGETQYF. The DNA for the CDR3 is TGCAGCGTTAACCAGAGGATGGGTGAGACCCAGTACTTC. The full variable domain, in which reference TRBV29-1 and TRBJ2-5 provide the parts outside the CDR3, is SAVISQKPSRDICQRGTSLTIQCQVDSQVTMMFWYRQQPGQSLTLIATANQGSEATYESGFVIDKFPISRPNLTFSTLTVSNMSPEDSSIYLCSVNQRMGETQYFGPGTRLLVL.

The J gene is TRBJ2-5, the V gene TRBV27; no firm D call. The J call may be mistaken, given a closer DNA end match to TRBJ2-7. The CDR3 contains 14 residues. CDR1 is MNHEY and CDR2 is SMNVEV in the germline V gene (reference sequence). The CDR3 reads CASSLRSSGYEQYF. The CDR3 DNA reads TGTGCCAGCAGTTTACGGAGTTCGGGCTACGAGCAGTACTTC.

This chain connects TRBV6-6 to TRBJ2-5, with TRBD1 as a possible D gene (6 bases). Germline V gene lookup returns CDR1 MNHNY and CDR2 SVGAGI (reference sequence). The CDR3 runs 14 residues. With 0 bases removed from V and 5 bases from J, the gap between germline ends came to 10 bases. The CDR3 sequence: CASSYSQGLETQYF. Written as DNA, the CDR3 is TGTGCCAGCAGTTACTCTCAGGGGCTCGAGACCCAGTACTTC.

The chain joins TRBV27 to TRBJ2-5; 8 nucleotides line up with TRBD1. The J segment lost 2 bases and the V segment lost 5 bases, leaving 7 bases of the junction unmatched. The CDR3 loop spans 15 amino acids. Germline CDR1 and CDR2: MNHEY and SMNVEV (reference sequence). CDR3 DNA: TGTGCCAGCAGTCCCTCGGACAGGGAGCAAGAGACCCAGTACTTC. It yields the protein CASSPSDREQETQYF.

V and J are TRBV20-1 and TRBJ1-4; D gene uncertain. The germline V and J ends were trimmed by 2 bases and 0 bases, with 10 bases remaining between them. Germline CDR1 and CDR2: DFQATT and SNEGSKA (reference sequence). This CDR3 contains 15 residues. The CDR3 DNA reads as TGCAGTGCTAGAAAACAATTTGCAACTAATGAAAAACTGTTTTTT. Its translation is CSARKQFATNEKLFF.

This clonotype came up a few times. The chain combines TRBV5-1 with TRBJ1-5; D gene unclear. There are 15 residues in the CDR3. The ends were cut back, 1 base at V and 0 bases at J, with 8 bases in the middle. Germline V gene data show CDR1 as SGHRS and CDR2 as YFSETQ. CDR3 amino acids: CASSLYGDSNQPQHF. For the CDR3, the DNA is TGCGCCAGCAGCTTGTACGGGGATAGCAATCAGCCCCAGCATTTT.

This clonotype has a handful of counts. The chain combines TRBV7-8 with TRBJ2-3; no clear D. This CDR3 spans 13 amino acids. Per the germline V gene, CDR1 is SGHVS and CDR2 is FQNEAQ. V lost 1 base to trimming and J lost 2 bases, with 4 bases between them. CDR3 loop: CASSLVHTDTQYF. CDR3 sequence (DNA): TGTGCCAGCAGCTTAGTCCACACAGATACGCAGTATTTT.

For the CDR3, the DNA is TGTGCCAGCAGCTTCAAGGCCTACGAGCAGTACTTC. Translating gives CASSFKAYEQYF. The chain has TRBV28 and TRBJ2-7, with D unclear. The V end lost 6 bases, the J end lost 2 bases, and 8 bases lay between the germline ends. Germline V lookup: CDR1 MDHEN, CDR2 SYDVKM. This CDR3 region has 12 residues.

This clonotype was picked up a small number of times. The V gene is TRBV4-1, the J gene TRBJ2-7; TRBD2 agrees at 9 bases. From germline, CDR1 is MGHRA and CDR2 YSYEKL. J was trimmed by 4 bases and V by 5 bases; bases with no gene match: 12. The CDR3 runs 16 residues. The CDR3 sequence is CASSSRRSGSFYEQYF. CDR3 nucleotide sequence: TGCGCCAGCAGCTCCCGTCGTAGCGGGAGTTTTTACGAGCAGTACTTC.

This clonotype occurred a few times. This chain connects TRBV13 to TRBJ2-5; D unclear. The last part of the DNA fits TRBJ2-1 better; the J call may be wrong. CDR1 and CDR2 from the germline V gene are PRHDT and FYEKMQ (reference sequence). CDR3 size: 12 residues. CDR3: CASSLSTTEQFF. The CDR3 DNA sequence: TGTGCCAGCAGCTTATCGACGACCGAGCAGTTCTTC.

This clonotype has more than one count but fewer than ten. This chain links TRBV20-1 with TRBJ1-1; D possibly corresponds to TRBD1 (5 bases). V was trimmed by 1 base and J by 4 bases, leaving 7 bases between them. The CDR3 loop spans 12 amino acids. Germline CDR1 and CDR2: DFQATT and SNEGSKA (reference sequence). The CDR3 region is CSARAGSTEAFF. The CDR3 coding sequence is TGCAGTGCTAGAGCAGGGAGCACTGAAGCTTTCTTT.

Only a few counts were recorded for this clonotype. This chain uses TRBV9 with TRBJ2-7; D gene unclear. Germline-derived CDR1 and CDR2 are SGDLS and YYNGEE. This CDR3 region has 14 residues. V was cut by 2 bases and J by 0 bases, with 9 bases left in between. The CDR3 DNA reads TGTGCCAGCAGCGTCCGTGGTAGCTCCTACGAGCAGTACTTC. Translation gives CASSVRGSSYEQYF. Looking up the rest from reference TRBV9 and TRBJ2-7 gives the full variable domain: DSGVTQTPKHLITATGQRVTLRCSPRSGDLSVYWYQQSLDQGLQFLIQYYNGEERAKGNILERFSAQQFPDLHSELNLSSLELGDSALYFCASSVRGSSYEQYFGPGTRLTVT.

This clonotype occurred many times. The chain uses TRBV28 and TRBJ2-7, with a tentative D call TRBD1 (5 bases). In germline, CDR1 is MDHEN, CDR2 SYDVKM. Trimming shortened V by 3 bases and J by 2 bases, and 8 bases separated the two germline ends. This CDR3 contains 13 residues. CDR3 nucleotide sequence: TGTGCCAGCAGTTTTGGGGCAGCCTACGAGCAGTACTTC. As protein: CASSFGAAYEQYF. Variable domain in full (rest from reference TRBV28 and TRBJ2-7): DVKVTQSSRYLVKRTGEKVFLECVQDMDHENMFWYRQDPGLGLRLIYFSYDVKMKEKGDIPEGYSVSREKKERFSLILESASTNQTSMYLCASSFGAAYEQYFGPGTRLTVT.

This clonotype was seen a handful of times. The chain couples TRBV9 to TRBJ1-4; weak D call: TRBD1 (6 bases). The germline CDR1 and CDR2 sequences are SGDLS and YYNGEE. The V end was cut by 6 bases, the J end by 5 bases, with 11 bases between. The CDR3 is 13 residues long. CDR3 nucleotide sequence: TGTGCCAGCACGACCGGACAGAATGAAAAACTGTTTTTT. Amino acid sequence: CASTTGQNEKLFF. Full variable domain (remainder filled in from reference TRBV9 and TRBJ1-4): DSGVTQTPKHLITATGQRVTLRCSPRSGDLSVYWYQQSLDQGLQFLIQYYNGEERAKGNILERFSAQQFPDLHSELNLSSLELGDSALYFCASTTGQNEKLFFGSGTQLSVL.

V gene TRBV11-2 combines with J gene TRBJ2-5; D is unclear. With the DNA end fitting TRBJ2-7 better, the J assignment may be wrong. CDR1 is SGHAT, CDR2 FQNNGV, per germline. This CDR3 is built from 15 residues. For the CDR3, the DNA is TGTGCCAGCAGCTTAGATACAAGGGCCACCTACGAGCAGTACTTC. Translated: CASSLDTRATYEQYF.

The chain is built from TRBV2 and TRBJ2-4; D unresolved. CDR1 is SNHLY, CDR2 FYNNEI, per germline. Trimming pared 4 bases from V and 0 bases from J, leaving 13 bases between. The CDR3 covers 16 residues. DNA of the CDR3: TGTGCCAGCAGTGGGTCCCGGTTAGCAGCCAAAAACATTCAGTACTTC. It encodes CASSGSRLAAKNIQYF.

The chain joins TRBV7-2 to TRBJ2-7; tentative D call: TRBD1 (5 bases). This CDR3 contains 15 residues. Trimming removed 1 base from V and 0 bases from J, with 10 bases in between. The germline V gene encodes CDR1 SGHTA and CDR2 FQGNSA. The CDR3 is CASSLDRQSSYEQYF. CDR3 coding DNA: TGTGCCAGCAGCTTAGACAGGCAGAGCTCCTACGAGCAGTACTTC. The whole variable domain, remainder taken from reference TRBV7-2 and TRBJ2-7, is GAGVSQSPSNKVTEKGKDVELRCDPISGHTALYWYRQSLGQGLEFLIYFQGNSAPDKSGLPSDRFSAERTGGSVSTLTIQRTQQEDSAVYLCASSLDRQSSYEQYFGPGTRLTVT.

This clonotype was detected a few times. This chain uses TRBV20-1 with TRBJ1-5; D is unresolved. The CDR3 covers 12 residues. Trimming removed 5 bases from V and 5 bases from J, with 10 bases in between. Germline V gene data show CDR1 as DFQATT and CDR2 as SNEGSKA (reference sequence). The CDR3 sequence is CSAGVTYQPQHF. CDR3 DNA: TGCAGTGCTGGGGTAACATATCAGCCCCAGCATTTT.

This clonotype was observed many times. The rearrangement links TRBV19 to TRBJ1-2, with 9 nucleotides matching TRBD1. V trimming: 5 bases; J trimming: 6 bases; junction bases outside the gene matches: 4. Germline assignment: CDR1 LNHDA and CDR2 SQIVND (reference sequence). The CDR3 is 13 amino acids. CDR3 sequence reads: CASSRQGVDGYTF. In DNA form, the CDR3 reads TGTGCCAGTAGTCGACAGGGGGTCGATGGCTACACCTTC.

Concerning this clonotype: At one end, the junction sequence differs from germline, possibly due to a read error. V gene TRBV7-6 combines with J gene TRBJ2-5; TRBD2 matches at 7 bases. The CDR3 totals 17 residues. Germline lookup yields CDR1 SGHVS and CDR2 FNYEAQ. CDR3 DNA: TGTGCCAGCAGCTTAGGATCCAGCGGGACTCCCAAAGAGTCCCAGTACTTC. Translation gives CASSLGSSGTPKESQYF. The whole variable domain, filled in from reference TRBV7-6 and TRBJ2-5, reads GAGVSQSPRYKVTKRGQDVALRCDPISGHVSLYWYRQALGQGPEFLTYFNYEAQQDKSGLPNDRFSAERPEGSISTLTIQRTEQRDSAMYRCASSLGSSGTPKESQYFGPGTRLLVL.

This clonotype was counted only a few times. This chain connects TRBV24-1 to TRBJ2-3, with 10 bases fitting TRBD1. The CDR3 loop spans 16 amino acids. The V segment lost 4 bases and the J segment 3 bases; nucleotides outside the gene matches: 6. CDR1 is KGHDR, CDR2 SFDVKD, per germline. The DNA of the CDR3 is TGTGCCACCAGTGAACGGGACAGGGGCTGGACAGATACGCAGTATTTT. Protein: CATSERDRGWTDTQYF.

The chain is built from TRBV7-9 and TRBJ2-7; D might be TRBD1 (5 bases). V shed 4 bases and J shed 3 bases, with 16 bases lying between them. The CDR3 is 15 amino acids. Germline values: CDR1 SEHNR, CDR2 FQNEAQ (reference sequence). CDR3 sequence: CASSSRDNTGYEQYF. CDR3 in DNA: TGTGCCAGCAGCTCACGCGACAATACAGGCTACGAGCAGTACTTC.

There are many counts of this clonotype. The chain uses TRBV29-1 and TRBJ2-3; possibly TRBD2 for D (6 bases). CDR3 length: 13 amino acids. The ends were cut back, 6 bases at V and 0 bases at J, with 10 bases in the middle. Per germline, CDR1 SQVTM and CDR2 ANQGSEA. The CDR3, as DNA: TGCAGCGTCGGAGGGGCGAGCACAGATACGCAGTATTTT. Protein sequence: CSVGGASTDTQYF.

This clonotype has just a few counts. The chain uses TRBV14 and TRBJ2-7, with D tentatively TRBD1 (6 bases). Germline-derived CDR1 and CDR2 are SGHDN and FVKESK. The CDR3 loop spans 14 amino acids. V was pared by 4 bases and J by 0 bases, with 10 bases between. The CDR3 nucleotides read TGTGCCAGCAGCCCACAGGGAAACTCCTACGAGCAGTACTTC. Translated: CASSPQGNSYEQYF.

The chain couples TRBV12-3 or TRBV12-4 to TRBJ2-4; D gene ambiguous. Trimming pared 4 bases from V and 8 bases from J, leaving 9 bases between. CDR3 length: 12 residues. CDR3 DNA: TGTGCCAGCAGTTCAGAAAGGGACATTCAGTACTTC. This translates into CASSSERDIQYF.

CDR3 region: CASSTSGGAYNEQFF. The CDR3 bases are TGTGCCAGCAGCACGAGCGGGGGGGCCTACAATGAGCAGTTCTTC. V and J are TRBV3-1 and TRBJ2-1, with 10 positions matching TRBD2. This CDR3 region has 15 residues. Losses at the gene ends were 5 bases for V and 2 bases for J; bases not matched to a gene: 3. In germline, CDR1 is LGHDT, CDR2 YNNKEL (reference sequence).

This clonotype appeared a few times. The chain carries TRBV29-1 and TRBJ2-3, with 12 bases lining up with TRBD2. V was clipped by 6 bases and J by 3 bases; unmatched bases: 7. Germline loops: CDR1 SQVTM, CDR2 ANQGSEA. The CDR3 contains 15 residues. In DNA form, the CDR3 reads TGCAGCGTCACGCTAGCGGGAGGGCCTACAGATACGCAGTATTTT. It encodes CSVTLAGGPTDTQYF.

This clonotype has only a few counts. The chain links TRBV4-1 to TRBJ2-5, with D possibly TRBD1 on 6 matching bases. The CDR3 is made up of 16 amino acids. V shed 4 bases and J shed 5 bases, with 20 bases lying between them. Germline CDR1 MGHRA, CDR2 YSYEKL. CDR3 region: CASSLRGTGTQETQYF. The CDR3 nucleotides read TGCGCCAGCAGCCTCCGCGGAACAGGGACCCAGGAGACCCAGTACTTC.